This paragraph covers one TCR beta chain sequence. Its antigen remains unidentified. This sample is drawn from a study of blood T cells in healthy people across ages. Combining a sample-barcoded 5' primer with a J-beta primer mix, a second PCR ran for roughly 7 to 12 cycles. TCRdb ran MiXCR on the 5' RACE reads and lists one entry per CDR3 protein. The sample lists fewer than 750,000 distinct CDR3 sequences; about 45% were seen once. Regarding the study as a whole: PBMCs went unsorted, and a conclusive naive versus antigen-experienced comparison was therefore prevented.

The CDR3 runs 16 residues. The ends lost 0 bases at V and 3 bases at J; junction bases unmatched: 5. In germline, CDR1 is SGHRS, CDR2 YFSETQ. Per sample, extraction of total RNA gave at least 6 micrograms in every case. This TCR derives from a man older than 75 in good health. V gene TRBV5-1 combines with J gene TRBJ2-7; 11 bases line up with TRBD2. Sequenced material: blood. The CDR3 DNA reads TGCGCCAGCAGCTTGGCCCCGGGACTAGCGGACTACGAGCAGTACTTC. This codes for CASSLAPGLADYEQYF.